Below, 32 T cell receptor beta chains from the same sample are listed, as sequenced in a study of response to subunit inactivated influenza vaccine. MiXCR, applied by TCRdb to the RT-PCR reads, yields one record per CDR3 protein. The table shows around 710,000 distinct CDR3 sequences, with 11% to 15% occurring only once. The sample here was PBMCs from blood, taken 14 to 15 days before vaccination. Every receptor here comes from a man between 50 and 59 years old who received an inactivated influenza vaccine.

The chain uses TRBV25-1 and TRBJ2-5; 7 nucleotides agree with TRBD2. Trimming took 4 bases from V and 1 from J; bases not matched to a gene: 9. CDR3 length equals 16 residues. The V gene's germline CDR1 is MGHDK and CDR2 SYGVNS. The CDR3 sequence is CASSASGIGSQETQYF. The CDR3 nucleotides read TGTGCCAGCAGTGCTAGCGGCATAGGGAGCCAAGAGACCCAGTACTTC.

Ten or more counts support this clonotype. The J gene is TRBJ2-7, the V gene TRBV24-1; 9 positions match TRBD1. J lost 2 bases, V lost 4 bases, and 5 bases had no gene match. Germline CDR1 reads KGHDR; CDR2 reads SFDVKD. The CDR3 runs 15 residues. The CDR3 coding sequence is TGTGCCACCAGTGACCCGGGACAGGGTACCTACGAGCAGTACTTC. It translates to CATSDPGQGTYEQYF.

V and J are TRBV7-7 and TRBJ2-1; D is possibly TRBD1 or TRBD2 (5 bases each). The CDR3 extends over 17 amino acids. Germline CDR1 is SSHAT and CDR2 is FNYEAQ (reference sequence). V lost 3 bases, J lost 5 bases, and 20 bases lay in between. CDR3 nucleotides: TGTGCCAGCAGCTTGGGGGAAGGGATTACGGGCAACAATGAGCAGTTCTTC. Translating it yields CASSLGEGITGNNEQFF.

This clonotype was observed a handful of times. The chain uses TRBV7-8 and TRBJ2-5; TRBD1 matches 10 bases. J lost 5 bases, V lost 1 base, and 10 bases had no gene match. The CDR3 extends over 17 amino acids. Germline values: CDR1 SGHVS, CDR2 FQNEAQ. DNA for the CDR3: TGTGCCAGCAGCTTAGACTACCGGGACAGGGGAGGGGAGACCCAGTACTTC. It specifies CASSLDYRDRGGETQYF.

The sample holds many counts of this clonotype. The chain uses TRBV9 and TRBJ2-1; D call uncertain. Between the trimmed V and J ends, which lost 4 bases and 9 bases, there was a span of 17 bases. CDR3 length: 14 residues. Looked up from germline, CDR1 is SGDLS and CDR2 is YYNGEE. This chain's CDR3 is CASSPESLPPEQFF. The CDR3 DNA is TGTGCCAGCAGCCCCGAGAGTCTACCCCCTGAGCAGTTCTTC.

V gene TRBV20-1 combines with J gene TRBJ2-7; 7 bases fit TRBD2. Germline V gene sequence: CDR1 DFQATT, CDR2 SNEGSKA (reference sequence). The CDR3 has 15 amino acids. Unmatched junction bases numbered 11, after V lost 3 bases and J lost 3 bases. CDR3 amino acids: CSASPMSGVNYEQYF. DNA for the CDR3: TGCAGTGCTAGCCCAATGAGCGGGGTTAACTACGAGCAGTACTTC.

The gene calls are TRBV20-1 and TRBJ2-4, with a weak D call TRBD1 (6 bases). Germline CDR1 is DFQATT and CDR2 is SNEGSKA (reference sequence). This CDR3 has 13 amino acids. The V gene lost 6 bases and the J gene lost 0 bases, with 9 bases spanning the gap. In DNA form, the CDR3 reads TGCAGTGCCCCAGGGGCAGCCAAAAACATTCAGTACTTC. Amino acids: CSAPGAAKNIQYF.

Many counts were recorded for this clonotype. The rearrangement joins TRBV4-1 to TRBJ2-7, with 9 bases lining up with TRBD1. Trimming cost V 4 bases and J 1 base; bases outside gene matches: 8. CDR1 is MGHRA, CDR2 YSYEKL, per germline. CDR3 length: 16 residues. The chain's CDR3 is CASSRRTGGSSYEQYF. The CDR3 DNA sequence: TGCGCCAGCAGCCGAAGAACAGGGGGCTCTTCCTACGAGCAGTACTTC.

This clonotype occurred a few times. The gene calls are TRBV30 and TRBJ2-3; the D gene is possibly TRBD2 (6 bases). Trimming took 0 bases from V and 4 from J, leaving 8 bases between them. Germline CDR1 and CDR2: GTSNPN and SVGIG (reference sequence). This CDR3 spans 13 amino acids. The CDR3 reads CAWSVLAADTQYF. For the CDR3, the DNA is TGTGCCTGGAGTGTACTAGCAGCAGATACGCAGTATTTT.

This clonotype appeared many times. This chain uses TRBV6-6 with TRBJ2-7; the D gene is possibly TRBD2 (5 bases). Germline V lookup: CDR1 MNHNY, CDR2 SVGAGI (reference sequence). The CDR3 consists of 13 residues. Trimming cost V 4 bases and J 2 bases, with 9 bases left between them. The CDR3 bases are TGTGCCAGCAGTTCGGTGCGGGCCTACGAGCAGTACTTC. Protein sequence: CASSSVRAYEQYF.

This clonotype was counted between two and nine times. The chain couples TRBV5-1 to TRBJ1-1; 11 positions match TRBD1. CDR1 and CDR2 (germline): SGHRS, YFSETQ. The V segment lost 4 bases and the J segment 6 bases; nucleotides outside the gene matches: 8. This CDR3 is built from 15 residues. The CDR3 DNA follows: TGCGCCAGCAGCACCAGGACAGGGGGCATCGCTGAAGCTTTCTTT. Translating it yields CASSTRTGGIAEAFF. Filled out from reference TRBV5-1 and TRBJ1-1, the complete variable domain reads KAGVTQTPRYLIKTRGQQVTLSCSPISGHRSVSWYQQTPGQGLQFLFEYFSETQRNKGNFPGRFSGRQFSNSRSEMNVSTLELGDSALYLCASSTRTGGIAEAFFGQGTRLTVV.

The CDR3 region has the DNA TGCAGCGTGGCGGGACTAGCGGGGGGGGAGACCCAGTACTTC. Its protein is CSVAGLAGGETQYF. The V gene is TRBV29-1, the J gene TRBJ2-5, with 16 bases matching TRBD2. Trimming removed 6 bases from V and 5 bases from J; junction bases left unmatched: 3. Looked up from germline, CDR1 is SQVTM and CDR2 is ANQGSEA. The CDR3 has 14 amino acids.

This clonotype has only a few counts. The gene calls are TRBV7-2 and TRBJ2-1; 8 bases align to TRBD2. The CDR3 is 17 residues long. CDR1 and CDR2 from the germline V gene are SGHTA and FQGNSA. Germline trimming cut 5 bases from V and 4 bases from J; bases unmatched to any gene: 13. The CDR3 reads CASSRIERGRPYNEQFF. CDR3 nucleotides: TGTGCCAGCAGCCGCATTGAGCGGGGGCGTCCGTACAATGAGCAGTTCTTC.

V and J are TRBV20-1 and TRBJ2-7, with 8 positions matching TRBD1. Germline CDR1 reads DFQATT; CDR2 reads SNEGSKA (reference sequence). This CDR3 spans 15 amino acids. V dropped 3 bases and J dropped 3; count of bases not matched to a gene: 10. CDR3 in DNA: TGCAGTGCTAGGGCGACCGGGACAGGAAGCTACGAGCAGTACTTC. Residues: CSARATGTGSYEQYF.

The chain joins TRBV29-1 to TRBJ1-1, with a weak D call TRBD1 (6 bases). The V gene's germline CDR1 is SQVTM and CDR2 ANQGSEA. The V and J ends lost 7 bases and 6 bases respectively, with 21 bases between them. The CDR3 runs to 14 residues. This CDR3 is CSAVGRRGSAEAFF. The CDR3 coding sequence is TGCAGCGCGGTGGGGCGGAGGGGGAGCGCTGAAGCTTTCTTT.

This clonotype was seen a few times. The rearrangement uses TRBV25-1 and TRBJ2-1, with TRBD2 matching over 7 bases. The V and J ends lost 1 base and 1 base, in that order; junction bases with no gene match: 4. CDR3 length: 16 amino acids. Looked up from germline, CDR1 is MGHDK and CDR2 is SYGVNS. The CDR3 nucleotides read TGTGCCAGCAGTGAATTTGGGGGAGGGTCCTACAATGAGCAGTTCTTC. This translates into CASSEFGGGSYNEQFF. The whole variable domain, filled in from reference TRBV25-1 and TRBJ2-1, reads EADIYQTPRYLVIGTGKKITLECSQTMGHDKMYWYQQDPGMELHLIHYSYGVNSTEKGDLSSESTVSRIRTEHFPLTLESARPSHTSQYLCASSEFGGGSYNEQFFGPGTRLTVL.

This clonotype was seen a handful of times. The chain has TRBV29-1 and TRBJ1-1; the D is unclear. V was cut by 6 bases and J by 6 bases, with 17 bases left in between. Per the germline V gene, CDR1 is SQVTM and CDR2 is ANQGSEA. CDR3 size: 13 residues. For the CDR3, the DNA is TGCAGCGTAGGCTTTGGGGTGTGGGCTGAAGCTTTCTTT. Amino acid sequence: CSVGFGVWAEAFF.

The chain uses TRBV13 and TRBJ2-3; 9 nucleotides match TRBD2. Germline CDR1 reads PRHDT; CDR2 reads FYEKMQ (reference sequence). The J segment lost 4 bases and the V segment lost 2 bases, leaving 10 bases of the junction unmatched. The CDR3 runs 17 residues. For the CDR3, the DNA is TGTGCCAGCAGCTTATTATCTAGCGGGACCTGGGCAGATACGCAGTATTTT. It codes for CASSLLSSGTWADTQYF. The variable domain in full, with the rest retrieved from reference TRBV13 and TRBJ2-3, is AAGVIQSPRHLIKEKRETATLKCYPIPRHDTVYWYQQGPGQDPQFLISFYEKMQSDKGSIPDRFSAQQFSDYHSELNMSSLELGDSALYFCASSLLSSGTWADTQYFGPGTRLTVL.

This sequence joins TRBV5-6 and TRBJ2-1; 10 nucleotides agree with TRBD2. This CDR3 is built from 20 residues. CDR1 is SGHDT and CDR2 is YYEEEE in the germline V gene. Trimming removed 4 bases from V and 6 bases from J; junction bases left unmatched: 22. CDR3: CASSPIDVLASGRGSNEQFF. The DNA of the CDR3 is TGTGCCAGCAGCCCGATTGACGTACTGGCTAGCGGGAGAGGGAGCAATGAGCAGTTCTTC.

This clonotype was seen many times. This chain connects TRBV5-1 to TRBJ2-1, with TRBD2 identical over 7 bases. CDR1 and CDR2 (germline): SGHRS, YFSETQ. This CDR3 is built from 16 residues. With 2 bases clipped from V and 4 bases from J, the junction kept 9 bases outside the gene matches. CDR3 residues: CASSFPGLPVYNEQFF. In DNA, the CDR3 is TGCGCCAGCAGCTTCCCGGGACTACCGGTTTACAATGAGCAGTTCTTC.

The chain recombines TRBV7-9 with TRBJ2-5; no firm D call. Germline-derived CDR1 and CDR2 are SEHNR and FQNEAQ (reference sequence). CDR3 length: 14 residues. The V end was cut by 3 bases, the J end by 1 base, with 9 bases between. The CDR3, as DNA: TGTGCCAGCAGCTTTGAGTTCCGCCAAGAGACCCAGTACTTC. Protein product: CASSFEFRQETQYF.

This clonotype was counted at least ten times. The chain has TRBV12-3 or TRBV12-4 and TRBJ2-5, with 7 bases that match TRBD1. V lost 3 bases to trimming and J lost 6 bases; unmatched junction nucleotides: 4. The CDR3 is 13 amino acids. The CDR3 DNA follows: TGTGCCAGCAGTTTTGACAGGGTGCAGACCCAGTACTTC. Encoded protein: CASSFDRVQTQYF.

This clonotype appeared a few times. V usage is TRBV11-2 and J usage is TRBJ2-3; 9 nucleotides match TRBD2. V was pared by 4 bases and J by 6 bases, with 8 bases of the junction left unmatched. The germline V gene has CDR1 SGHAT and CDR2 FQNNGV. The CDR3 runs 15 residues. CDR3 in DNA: TGTGCCAGCAGCTCATTAGCGGGGGAACTGGATACGCAGTATTTT. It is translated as CASSSLAGELDTQYF.

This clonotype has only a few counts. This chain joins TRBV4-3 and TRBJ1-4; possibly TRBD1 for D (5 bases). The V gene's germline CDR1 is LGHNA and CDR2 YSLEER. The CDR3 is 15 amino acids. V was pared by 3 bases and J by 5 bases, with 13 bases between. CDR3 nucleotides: TGCGCCAGCAGCCAGTCCCGGGGCAAAAATGAAAAACTGTTTTTT. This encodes CASSQSRGKNEKLFF.

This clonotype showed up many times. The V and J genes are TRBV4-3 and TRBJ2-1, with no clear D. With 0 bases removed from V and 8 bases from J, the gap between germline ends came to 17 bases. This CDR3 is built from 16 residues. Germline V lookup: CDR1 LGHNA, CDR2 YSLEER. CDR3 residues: CASSQDYWLGGDEQFF. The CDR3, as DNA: TGCGCCAGCAGCCAAGATTATTGGCTCGGTGGGGATGAGCAGTTCTTC.

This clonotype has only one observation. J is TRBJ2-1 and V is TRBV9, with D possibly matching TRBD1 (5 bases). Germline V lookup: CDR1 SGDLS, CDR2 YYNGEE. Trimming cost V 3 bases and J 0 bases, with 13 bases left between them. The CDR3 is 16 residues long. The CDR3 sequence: CASSGQGSSSYNEQFF. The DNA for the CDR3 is TGTGCCAGCAGCGGCCAGGGTTCTAGCTCCTACAATGAGCAGTTCTTC. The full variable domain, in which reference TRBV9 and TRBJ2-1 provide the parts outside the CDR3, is DSGVTQTPKHLITATGQRVTLRCSPRSGDLSVYWYQQSLDQGLQFLIQYYNGEERAKGNILERFSAQQFPDLHSELNLSSLELGDSALYFCASSGQGSSSYNEQFFGPGTRLTVL.

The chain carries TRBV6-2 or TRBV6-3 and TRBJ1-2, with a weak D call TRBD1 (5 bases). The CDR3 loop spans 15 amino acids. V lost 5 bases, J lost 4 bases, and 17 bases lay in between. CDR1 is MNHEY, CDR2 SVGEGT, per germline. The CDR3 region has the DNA TGTGCCAGCAGTACGCCTGGAGGGGCGCCCTATGGCTACACCTTC. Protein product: CASSTPGGAPYGYTF.

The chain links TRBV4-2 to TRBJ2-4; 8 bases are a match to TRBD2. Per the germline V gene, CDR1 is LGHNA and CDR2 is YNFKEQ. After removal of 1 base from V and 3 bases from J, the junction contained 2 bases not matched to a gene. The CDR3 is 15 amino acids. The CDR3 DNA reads TGTGCCAGCAGCCAAGGCGGGAGGAGCAAAAACATTCAGTACTTC. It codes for CASSQGGRSKNIQYF.

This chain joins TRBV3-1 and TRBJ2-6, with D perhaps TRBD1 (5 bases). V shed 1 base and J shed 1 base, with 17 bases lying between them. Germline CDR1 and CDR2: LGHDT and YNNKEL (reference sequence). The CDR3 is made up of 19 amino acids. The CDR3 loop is CASSQVNSRGSSGANVLTF. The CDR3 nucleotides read TGTGCCAGCAGCCAAGTGAATAGTAGGGGCTCTTCTGGGGCCAACGTCCTGACTTTC.

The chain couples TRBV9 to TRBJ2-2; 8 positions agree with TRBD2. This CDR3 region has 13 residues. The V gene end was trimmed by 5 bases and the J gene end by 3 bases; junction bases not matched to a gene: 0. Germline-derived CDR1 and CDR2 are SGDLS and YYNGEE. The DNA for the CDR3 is TGTGCCAGCAGGCGGGGGGACACCGGGGAGCTGTTTTTT. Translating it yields CASRRGDTGELFF.

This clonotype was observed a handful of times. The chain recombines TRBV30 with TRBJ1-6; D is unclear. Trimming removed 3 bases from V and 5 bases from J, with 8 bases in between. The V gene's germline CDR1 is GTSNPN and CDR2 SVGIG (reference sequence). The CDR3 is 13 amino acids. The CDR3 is CAWSNSNNSPLHF. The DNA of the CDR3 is TGTGCCTGGAGCAACAGCAATAATTCACCCCTCCACTTT.

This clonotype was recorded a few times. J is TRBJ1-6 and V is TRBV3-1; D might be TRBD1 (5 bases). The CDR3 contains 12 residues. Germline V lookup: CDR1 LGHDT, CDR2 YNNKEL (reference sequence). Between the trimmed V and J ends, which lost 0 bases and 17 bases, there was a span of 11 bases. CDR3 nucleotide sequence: TGTGCCAGCAGCCAAGAAGGGGTTCTCATCCACTTT. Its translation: CASSQEGVLIHF.